A selection of T cell receptor beta chains follows, all from one sample in a study of T-cell memory formation after mild COVID-19. A single record per CDR3 protein comes from TCRdb applying MiXCR to the 5' RACE reads. The sample yields a few hundred thousand distinct CDR3 sequences, roughly 13% seen once. Material for sequencing was PBMCs or a T cell subset sorted from them (not recorded which). These receptors all stem from a man aged 18-30 years who had mild COVID-19 (a few samples of this study predate the infection). Cell type and time point are not known. Each CDR3 is given with its conserved first and last residue. The D gene is left open where the match is weak. Size is omitted from some rows. Given values are once, few, many or a class for expanded clones.

j_gene	d_gene	v_gene	abundance	len	CDR3nt	CDR3aa
TRBJ1-5	TRBD1	TRBV6-5	-	14	TGTGCCAGCAGTTTCGACAGGGACGATCAGCCCCAGCATTTT	CASSFDRDDQPQHF
TRBJ2-3	TRBD2	TRBV29-1	few	16	TGCAGCGTTGAAGGGCTGACTCAGCGGGGGGTTGATACGCAGTATTTT	CSVEGLTQRGVDTQYF
TRBJ2-3	-	TRBV5-1	-	13	TGCGCCAGCAGCTCATCTTGGACAGATACGCAGTATTTT	CASSSSWTDTQYF
TRBJ2-6	-	TRBV11-2	-	14	TGTGCCAGCCGCGAGGTGGCTGGGGCCAACGTCCTGACTTTC	CASREVAGANVLTF
TRBJ1-1	-	TRBV29-1	-	12	TGCAGCGTTGAAGAATTGGACACTGAAGCTTTCTTT	CSVEELDTEAFF
TRBJ2-5	TRBD1	TRBV5-8	-	16	TGTGCCAGCAGCTTAGGGGACAGGGGGATGCAAGAGACCCAGTACTTC	CASSLGDRGMQETQYF
TRBJ2-3	-	TRBV6-2/TRBV6-3	-	12	TGTGCCAGCAGTTACTCGCGGAATACGCAGTATTTT	CASSYSRNTQYF
TRBJ2-1	-	TRBV6-1	few	14	TGTGCCAGCAGTGAAAACTGGCGCTACAATGAGCAGTTCTTC	CASSENWRYNEQFF
TRBJ2-5	TRBD2	TRBV7-6	-	16	TGTGCCAGCAGCCCTCGAGCGGGGGGGACCCAAGAGACCCAGTACTTC	CASSPRAGGTQETQYF
TRBJ2-5	-	TRBV20-1	few	13	TGCAGTGCTACCTTTCCTAGCGATGAGACCCAGTACTTC	CSATFPSDETQYF
TRBJ2-3	-	TRBV20-1	-	12	TGCAGTGCTAGGACGGACACAGATACGCAGTATTTT	CSARTDTDTQYF
TRBJ1-4	-	TRBV12-3/TRBV12-4	-	14	TGTGCCAGCAGTTTTCCGCGGACTAATGAAAAACTGTTTTTT	CASSFPRTNEKLFF
TRBJ2-1	-	TRBV6-5	few	16	TGTGCCAGCAGTGTTACCGGGACACACTCCTACAATGAGCAGTTCTTC	CASSVTGTHSYNEQFF
TRBJ2-3	-	TRBV5-4	-	13	TGTGCCACCTTGGGACCGTCCACAGATACGCAGTATTTT	CATLGPSTDTQYF
TRBJ1-1	-	TRBV7-9	-	12	TGTGCCAGTCACCACGGGGGCACTGAAGCTTTCTTT	CASHHGGTEAFF
TRBJ1-5	TRBD1	TRBV20-1	-	16	TGCAGTGCTAGACACAGACAGGGGGCGACAGGTCAGCCCCAGCATTTT	CSARHRQGATGQPQHF
TRBJ2-7	-	TRBV30	-	11	TGTGCCTGGAGTGTACGGGCCCAGCAGTACTTC	CAWSVRAQQYF
TRBJ2-1	TRBD2	TRBV11-1	-	16	TGTGCCAGCAGCTTAGGACTAGCGGGGGGTTACAATGAGCAGTTCTTC	CASSLGLAGGYNEQFF
TRBJ2-3	TRBD2	TRBV20-1	few	17	TGCAGTGCTAGTAGAGGTACCAGCGGGGGGGGCACAGATACGCAGTATTTT	CSASRGTSGGGTDTQYF
TRBJ2-7	TRBD1	TRBV5-1	many	14	TGCGCCAGCAGCATCGGACAGGGTAATTACGAGCAGTACTTC	CASSIGQGNYEQYF
TRBJ2-2	TRBD1	TRBV6-2/TRBV6-3	-	19	TGTGCCAGCAGGGGGGCTCGGACAGGGGGCATCTATAGAACCGGGGAGCTGTTTTTT	CASRGARTGGIYRTGELFF
TRBJ1-1	TRBD1	TRBV6-6	-	16	TGTGCCAGCAGTCCCCCTCGACAGGGGGCGGGCACTGAAGCTTTCTTT	CASSPPRQGAGTEAFF
TRBJ2-6	-	TRBV4-3	few	14	TGCGCCAGCAGCCCCGACATGGGGGCCAACGTCCTGACTTTC	CASSPDMGANVLTF
TRBJ2-7	-	TRBV12-3/TRBV12-4	few	15	TGTGCCAGCAGTTTATCTGGGCAGGGAATCGGCGAGCAGTACTTC	CASSLSGQGIGEQYF
TRBJ2-2	TRBD1	TRBV20-1	few	17	TGCAGTGCCATTCGACCTTCGACAGGGGGATACACCGGGGAGCTGTTTTTT	CSAIRPSTGGYTGELFF